The next 14 T cell receptor beta chains were all read from a single sample in a study of T cell responses to AZD1222 COVID-19 vaccine. Using immunoSEQ multiplex PCR, the repertoire was profiled, and TCRdb retains in-frame clones only, with some absent. This table holds approximately 120,000 clones, roughly nine tenths found once. The sequencing used peripheral blood, collected 28 days after the second AZD1222 dose. The receptors here all came from an adult who received the AZD1222 COVID-19 vaccine.

A single count supports this clone. The chain recombines TRBV7-9 with TRBJ2-7, with TRBD2 as a possible D gene (8 bases). This CDR3 has 16 residues. From germline, CDR1 is SEHNR and CDR2 FQNEAQ (reference sequence). Trimming took off 5 bases at V and 4 bases at J, with 21 bases between the two ends. The CDR3 here is CASSPQGGTSSYEQYF. CDR3 in DNA: TGTGCCAGCAGCCCCCAGGGGGGGACTAGTTCGTACGAGCAGTACTTC.

The chain couples TRBV4-2 to TRBJ2-5, with D unresolved. CDR1 is LGHNA and CDR2 is YNFKEQ in the germline V gene. The germline V and J ends were trimmed by 1 base and 2 bases, with 17 bases remaining between them. The CDR3 has 17 residues. The CDR3, as DNA: TGTGCCAGCAGCCAAGCCTCTTTAAGCGTCGGTCAAGAGACCCAGTACTTC. This codes for CASSQASLSVGQETQYF.

This clone was counted a few times. The CDR3 spells CASRRGFWDRQETQYF. CDR3 DNA: TGCGCCAGCAGGCGAGGGTTCTGGGACAGGCAAGAGACCCAGTACTTC. The genes are TRBV4-1 and TRBJ2-5, with 8 positions matching TRBD1. V shed 6 bases, J shed 2 bases, and the junction held 11 bases outside the gene matches. Germline V gives CDR1 MGHRA, CDR2 YSYEKL. CDR3 length: 16 residues.

The chain recombines TRBV5-4 with TRBJ2-5; 13 positions match TRBD2. With V trimmed by 0 bases and J by 4 bases, 6 bases remained unmatched. There are 17 residues in the CDR3. Germline CDR1 reads SGHNT; CDR2 reads YYREEE (reference sequence). CDR3 residues: CASSLGGTSGEGETQYF. In nucleotides, the CDR3 is TGTGCCAGCAGCTTGGGAGGGACTAGCGGGGAAGGAGAGACCCAGTACTTC.

The V gene is TRBV29-1, the J gene TRBJ1-1; 8 bases agree with TRBD1. The junction had 5 bases not matched to a gene; V was cut back by 2 bases and J by 3 bases. This CDR3 has 14 residues. Germline V gene data show CDR1 as SQVTM and CDR2 as ANQGSEA. The CDR3 DNA reads TGCAGCGTTGAAAACCGACAGGGGCACACTGAAGCTTTCTTT. It codes for CSVENRQGHTEAFF.

This clone has only a few counts. This chain connects TRBV4-2 to TRBJ2-5; 8 nucleotides align to TRBD2. From germline, CDR1 is LGHNA and CDR2 YNFKEQ. The CDR3 has 16 residues. The J segment lost 5 bases and the V segment lost 4 bases, leaving 12 bases of the junction unmatched. DNA for the CDR3: TGTGCCAGCAGCCCTAAACGGGGTGCTAGCGGGGAGACCCAGTACTTC. Its translation is CASSPKRGASGETQYF.

In its sample, this clone was seen once. V usage is TRBV5-1 and J usage is TRBJ1-4; possibly TRBD1 for D (5 bases). Germline V gene lookup returns CDR1 SGHRS and CDR2 YFSETQ. Trimming removed 0 bases at V and 4 bases at J, with 13 bases between. The CDR3 spans 16 residues. CDR3 sequence reads: CASSLGATAFNEKLFF. In DNA form, the CDR3 reads TGCGCCAGCAGCTTGGGAGCGACAGCTTTTAATGAAAAACTGTTTTTT.

This rearrangement joins TRBV18 to TRBJ1-4, with 8 bases matching TRBD1. Germline V gene data show CDR1 as KGHSH and CDR2 as LQKENI. The CDR3 length is 15 residues. V shed 3 bases, J shed 2 bases, and the junction held 2 bases outside the gene matches. Here the CDR3 DNA reads TGTGCCAGCTCACCGCGGACAGGGACTAATGAAAAACTGTTTTTT. Its translation: CASSPRTGTNEKLFF.

The chain has TRBV7-9 and TRBJ1-2; no clear D gene. The ends were cut back, 1 base at V and 2 bases at J, with 11 bases in the middle. This CDR3 is built from 15 residues. CDR1 and CDR2 from the germline V gene are SEHNR and FQNEAQ (reference sequence). The CDR3, as DNA: TGTGCCAGCAGCTTAGTCCCTGAGGGAAACTATGGCTACACCTTC. As protein: CASSLVPEGNYGYTF.

This chain uses TRBV7-2 with TRBJ1-1; perhaps TRBD1 as D (5 bases). V lost 2 bases and J 6 bases, leaving 10 bases between the germline ends. The CDR3 is 13 residues long. CDR1 is SGHTA and CDR2 is FQGNSA in the germline V gene. Here the CDR3 reads CASSLQGSSEAFF. In nucleotides, the CDR3 is TGTGCCAGCAGCTTACAGGGCTCCTCTGAAGCTTTCTTT.

This sequence joins TRBV5-4 and TRBJ2-1, with D uncertain. Germline CDR1 is SGHNT and CDR2 is YYREEE (reference sequence). This CDR3 has 12 residues. The V gene lost 4 bases and the J gene lost 10 bases, with 12 bases spanning the gap. The CDR3 loop is CASSADSGEQFF. Written as DNA, the CDR3 is TGTGCCAGCAGCGCCGACTCAGGCGAGCAGTTCTTC.

This chain connects TRBV5-1 to TRBJ1-6; the D gene is possibly TRBD1 (6 bases). The germline V gene encodes CDR1 SGHRS and CDR2 YFSETQ. CDR3 length: 16 amino acids. V shed 0 bases and J shed 6 bases, with 13 bases lying between them. The CDR3 bases are TGCGCCAGCAGCTTGGTTCTACAGGGCCCTAATTCACCCCTCCACTTT. Its protein product is CASSLVLQGPNSPLHF. Together with reference TRBV5-1 and TRBJ1-6, the CDR3 gives the full variable domain: KAGVTQTPRYLIKTRGQQVTLSCSPISGHRSVSWYQQTPGQGLQFLFEYFSETQRNKGNFPGRFSGRQFSNSRSEMNVSTLELGDSALYLCASSLVLQGPNSPLHFGNGTRLTVT.

The chain carries TRBV6-2 or TRBV6-3 and TRBJ2-1, with no clear D. The germline V gene has CDR1 MNHEY and CDR2 SVGEGT. V was clipped by 4 bases and J by 4 bases, with 17 bases between them. There are 16 residues in the CDR3. CDR3 protein: CASSSVDSRKYNEQFF. The CDR3, as DNA: TGTGCCAGCAGTTCCGTCGACTCGCGGAAATACAATGAGCAGTTCTTC.

J is TRBJ1-5 and V is TRBV19, with D hard to call. V was clipped by 4 bases and J by 6 bases, with 10 bases between them. The CDR3 has 13 residues. Germline V gives CDR1 LNHDA, CDR2 SQIVND (reference sequence). CDR3 sequence (DNA): TGTGCCAGTAGTAGTGGCATCGGTCAGCCCCAGCATTTT. Protein product: CASSSGIGQPQHF.